Listed here is a single T cell receptor (beta chain). Its antigen is undetermined. PCR was performed using 60 Vbeta and 13 Jbeta primers. The method was immunoSEQ multiplex PCR; TCRdb's version includes in-frame clones alone and lacks a portion of them. The sample has about 190,000 clones, 75% to 80% seen once. This entry comes from a study of cytomegalovirus exposure and HLA in healthy donors. V was clipped by 1 base and J by 4 bases, with 11 bases between them. Germline lookup yields CDR1 SEHNR and CDR2 FQNEAQ (reference sequence). The CDR3 is made up of 15 amino acids. Study conclusions and caveats: Presence/absence analysis assumed near-uniform sequencing depth across donors. A later analysis found that most CMV-associated TCR beta chains appeared HLA-restricted. It was reported that the classifier diagnosed cytomegalovirus status with high specificity and sensitivity in both the original and validation cohorts.

This sequence was found in a woman in her twenties or thirties in good health and CMV-seropositive. The rearrangement joins TRBV7-9 to TRBJ2-1, with D perhaps TRBD1 (5 bases). Sequenced sample: PBMCs. The CDR3 reads CASSLGQRGYNEQFF. The CDR3 DNA reads TGTGCCAGCAGCTTAGGACAAAGGGGTTACAATGAGCAGTTCTTC. The full variable domain, rest sourced from reference TRBV7-9 and TRBJ2-1, is DTGVSQNPRHKITKRGQNVTFRCDPISEHNRLYWYRQTLGQGPEFLTYFQNEAQLEKSRLLSDRFSAERPKGSFSTLEIQRTEQGDSAMYLCASSLGQRGYNEQFFGPGTRLTVL.